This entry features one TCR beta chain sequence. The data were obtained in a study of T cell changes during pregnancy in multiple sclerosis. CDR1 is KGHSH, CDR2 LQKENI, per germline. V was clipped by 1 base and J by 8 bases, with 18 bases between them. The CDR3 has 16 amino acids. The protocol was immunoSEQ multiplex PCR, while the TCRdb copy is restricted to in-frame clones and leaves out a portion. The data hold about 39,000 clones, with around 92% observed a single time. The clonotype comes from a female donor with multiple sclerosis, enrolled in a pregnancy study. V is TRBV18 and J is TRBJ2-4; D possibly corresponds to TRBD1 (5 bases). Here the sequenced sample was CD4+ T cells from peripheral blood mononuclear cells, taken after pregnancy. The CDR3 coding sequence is TGTGCCAGCTCACCACTAATTGCAGGGTCCCTGGACATTCAGTACTTC. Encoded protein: CASSPLIAGSLDIQYF.